These 23 T cell receptor beta chains originate from one sample sequenced in a study of blood T cell repertoires in COVID-19. TCRdb's copy holds only in-frame clones and misses some; the assay was immunoSEQ multiplex PCR. The repertoire holds around 36,000 clones, with 80% to 90% as singletons. What was sequenced was peripheral blood. Source of these receptors: a man in his forties or fifties with acute or convalescent COVID-19.

The chain carries TRBV5-1 and TRBJ2-1; 10 bases are a match to TRBD2. Germline V gene data show CDR1 as SGHRS and CDR2 as YFSETQ. V shed 0 bases, J shed 5 bases, and the junction held 2 bases outside the gene matches. This CDR3 region has 15 residues. The CDR3 here is CASSLGLAGDNEQFF. The DNA for the CDR3 is TGCGCCAGCAGCTTGGGACTAGCGGGTGACAATGAGCAGTTCTTC. Filled out from reference TRBV5-1 and TRBJ2-1, the complete variable domain reads KAGVTQTPRYLIKTRGQQVTLSCSPISGHRSVSWYQQTPGQGLQFLFEYFSETQRNKGNFPGRFSGRQFSNSRSEMNVSTLELGDSALYLCASSLGLAGDNEQFFGPGTRLTVL.

This chain joins TRBV4-1 and TRBJ1-1, with D possibly matching TRBD1 (5 bases). This CDR3 spans 16 amino acids. Deletions cut 0 bases from V and 7 bases from J, with 18 bases between. Germline V lookup: CDR1 MGHRA, CDR2 YSYEKL. CDR3 sequence reads: CASSQDLGGTGGEAFF. The CDR3 nucleotides read TGCGCCAGCAGCCAAGATCTGGGGGGGACGGGCGGTGAAGCTTTCTTT.

The chain uses TRBV10-3 and TRBJ1-6; no firm D call. Trimming cost V 8 bases and J 5 bases, with 16 bases left between them. CDR1 ENHRY and CDR2 SYGVKD come from the germline V gene. CDR3 length: 15 residues. The CDR3 bases are TGTGCCATCTGCCAGGCCGAGGGAAATAATTCACCCCTCCACTTT. Encoded protein: CAICQAEGNNSPLHF.

The chain carries TRBV7-3 and TRBJ2-1; D not resolved. The CDR3 has 13 amino acids. Germline V gene lookup returns CDR1 SGHTA and CDR2 FQGTGA. V lost 5 bases and J lost 4, with 9 bases in between. The CDR3 protein is CASSRSGYNEQFF. CDR3 nucleotides: TGTGCCAGCAGCCGTTCAGGATACAATGAGCAGTTCTTC.

The chain has TRBV7-8 and TRBJ1-4; D is undetermined. Germline V lookup: CDR1 SGHVS, CDR2 FQNEAQ. V dropped 2 bases and J dropped 2 bases, with 6 bases sitting between them. This CDR3 has 14 residues. The CDR3 spells CASSLRRTNEKLFF. As DNA, the CDR3 is TGTGCCAGCAGCTTAAGGAGGACTAATGAAAAACTGTTTTTT.

J is TRBJ1-2 and V is TRBV7-8; possible D gene TRBD1, 5 bases. The CDR3 spans 15 residues. V lost 4 bases, J lost 9 bases, and 21 bases lay in between. The germline V gene encodes CDR1 SGHVS and CDR2 FQNEAQ. CDR3 nucleotide sequence: TGTGCCAGCAGCTCGTCGACAGCGCAGCTTTCTAGCTACACCTTC. Protein: CASSSSTAQLSSYTF.

V usage is TRBV12-3 or TRBV12-4 and J usage is TRBJ1-1, with D hard to call. The CDR3 has 13 amino acids. V was trimmed by 6 bases and J by 0 bases, leaving 8 bases between them. The CDR3 reads CASRTTVNTEAFF. Written as DNA, the CDR3 is TGTGCCAGCAGAACTACTGTGAACACTGAAGCTTTCTTT.

With respect to this clone: The junction does not match germline at one end; this may be a read error. V is TRBV6-1 and J is TRBJ1-5; TRBD1 might be the D (5 bases). The CDR3 contains 18 residues. Germline CDR1 and CDR2: MNHNS and SASEGT. CDR3 bases: TGTGCCAGCAATGAAGGCCCGGTTGGGGGGTTCAGCAATCAGCCCCAGCATTTT. The encoded protein is CASNEGPVGGFSNQPQHF.

The chain couples TRBV18 to TRBJ2-7; the D gene is possibly TRBD1 (5 bases). Trimming shortened V by 1 base and J by 6 bases, and 16 bases separated the two germline ends. Germline CDR1 and CDR2: KGHSH and LQKENI. The CDR3 has 15 residues. CDR3 sequence reads: CASSPRQSSKGEQYF. Here the CDR3 DNA reads TGTGCCAGCTCACCACGACAGTCTTCTAAGGGCGAGCAGTACTTC.

V and J are TRBV19 and TRBJ2-5; a possible D gene is TRBD2 (5 bases). CDR3 length: 12 residues. CDR1 is LNHDA, CDR2 SQIVND, per germline (reference sequence). Trimming removed 8 bases at V and 5 bases at J, with 12 bases between. This CDR3 is CASGESLETQYF. The CDR3 nucleotides read TGTGCCAGTGGGGAGTCCCTGGAGACCCAGTACTTC. Full variable domain (rest looked up from reference TRBV19 and TRBJ2-5): DGGITQSPKYLFRKEGQNVTLSCEQNLNHDAMYWYRQDPGQGLRLIYYSQIVNDFQKGDIAEGYSVSREKKESFPLTVTSAQKNPTAFYLCASGESLETQYFGPGTRLLVL.

This CDR3 is CASSLVSDGYTF. The CDR3, as DNA: TGCGCCAGCAGCTTGGTTTCGGATGGCTACACCTTC. V and J are TRBV5-1 and TRBJ1-2, with D uncertain. V lost 0 bases and J 6 bases, leaving 6 bases between the germline ends. The CDR3 consists of 12 residues. Germline-derived CDR1 and CDR2 are SGHRS and YFSETQ.

J is TRBJ1-2 and V is TRBV15; the D gene is possibly TRBD1 (6 bases). The CDR3 covers 15 residues. V was trimmed by 4 bases and J by 3 bases, leaving 15 bases between them. Germline CDR1 LNHNV, CDR2 YYDKDF (reference sequence). CDR3 DNA: TGTGCCACCAGCAAACAACTGACAGGCCACTATGGCTACACCTTC. This encodes CATSKQLTGHYGYTF.

This sequence joins TRBV3-1 (or the pseudogene TRBV3-2) and TRBJ2-1, with a possible D match to TRBD2 (6 bases). This CDR3 comprises 18 residues. V lost 0 bases and J 0 bases, leaving 15 bases between the germline ends. CDR1 is LGHDT and CDR2 is YNNKEL in the germline V gene (reference sequence). This CDR3 reads CASSQDLGSRSSYNEQFF. DNA of the CDR3: TGTGCCAGCAGCCAAGACCTCGGGAGCCGTTCCTCCTACAATGAGCAGTTCTTC.

This clone was counted a single time. The gene calls are TRBV11-2 and TRBJ2-1; D might be TRBD2 (6 bases). V lost 4 bases and J lost 4, with 20 bases in between. The CDR3 runs 17 residues. The V gene's germline CDR1 is SGHAT and CDR2 FQNNGV. CDR3 coding DNA: TGTGCCAGCAGCTCAAACCCTAGCGCCGTAGTATACAATGAGCAGTTCTTC. Its translation is CASSSNPSAVVYNEQFF.

DNA of the CDR3: TGTGCCAGCAGCTTGGCCACAACAGGCAAACCCTCTGGGGCCAACGTCCTGACTTTC. Translated, it gives CASSLATTGKPSGANVLTF. The rearrangement links TRBV5-4 to TRBJ2-6; tentative D call: TRBD1 (5 bases). The CDR3 spans 19 residues. CDR1 SGHNT and CDR2 YYREEE come from the germline V gene (reference sequence). Trimming stripped 0 bases from V and 0 bases from J, with 16 bases between.

V gene TRBV7-9 combines with J gene TRBJ2-7, with D possibly TRBD2 on 6 matching bases. This CDR3 region has 15 residues. The germline V gene has CDR1 SEHNR and CDR2 FQNEAQ (reference sequence). The germline V and J ends were trimmed by 3 bases and 5 bases, with 17 bases remaining between them. CDR3 DNA: TGTGCCAGCAGCTTCGGGGCGGGGCCACTGGACGAGCAGTACTTC. It is translated as CASSFGAGPLDEQYF.

This clone showed up just once. The chain combines TRBV6-5 with TRBJ2-1; 8 bases are a match to TRBD1. Trimming removed 4 bases from V and 7 bases from J; junction bases left unmatched: 3. This CDR3 spans 13 amino acids. Germline V gene lookup returns CDR1 MNHEY and CDR2 SVGAGI. As DNA, the CDR3 is TGTGCCAGCAGTTGGACAGGGCGGAATGAGCAGTTCTTC. It specifies CASSWTGRNEQFF.

The genes are TRBV30 and TRBJ1-3, with D possibly TRBD1 on 6 matching bases. V was clipped by 0 bases and J by 7 bases, with 13 bases between them. The CDR3 covers 14 residues. Germline V lookup: CDR1 GTSNPN, CDR2 SVGIG (reference sequence). The CDR3 sequence is CAWSVRGAGNTIYF. CDR3 in DNA: TGTGCCTGGAGTGTTCGGGGGGCGGGGAACACCATATATTTT. Combining the CDR3 with reference TRBV30 and TRBJ1-3 gives the whole variable domain SQTIHQWPATLVQPVGSPLSLECTVEGTSNPNLYWYRQAAGRGLQLLFYSVGIGQISSEVPQNLSASRPQDRQFILSSKKLLLSDSGFYLCAWSVRGAGNTIYFGEGSWLTVV.

The chain is built from TRBV9 and TRBJ2-5; 7 bases fit TRBD2. The V and J ends lost 4 bases and 2 bases, in that order; junction bases with no gene match: 2. The CDR3 length is 13 residues. Germline V gives CDR1 SGDLS, CDR2 YYNGEE. CDR3 region: CASSTGGQETQYF. The CDR3 DNA follows: TGTGCCAGCAGCACCGGGGGGCAAGAGACCCAGTACTTC.

The chain joins TRBV19 to TRBJ2-7; 7 nucleotides line up with TRBD1. CDR1 LNHDA and CDR2 SQIVND come from the germline V gene (reference sequence). With 4 bases clipped from V and 3 bases from J, the junction kept 6 bases outside the gene matches. This CDR3 is built from 14 residues. The CDR3 region has the DNA TGTGCCAGTAGTAAGGGACAGAACAACTACGAGCAGTACTTC. Translated, it gives CASSKGQNNYEQYF.

This clone was found once. This chain links TRBV19 with TRBJ1-1; tentative D call: TRBD1 (5 bases). CDR3 length equals 13 residues. Germline CDR1 and CDR2: LNHDA and SQIVND (reference sequence). Deletions cut 1 base from V and 11 bases from J, with 14 bases between. The CDR3 DNA follows: TGTGCCAGTAGTATAGTCGGGGGAGCGGATGCTTTCTTT. Protein sequence: CASSIVGGADAFF. The variable domain in full, completed from reference TRBV19 and TRBJ1-1, reads DGGITQSPKYLFRKEGQNVTLSCEQNLNHDAMYWYRQDPGQGLRLIYYSQIVNDFQKGDIAEGYSVSREKKESFPLTVTSAQKNPTAFYLCASSIVGGADAFFGQGTRLTVV.

V and J are TRBV27 and TRBJ2-7; 7 nucleotides line up with TRBD1. Looked up from germline, CDR1 is MNHEY and CDR2 is SMNVEV (reference sequence). V trimming: 8 bases; J trimming: 2 bases; junction bases outside the gene matches: 9. The CDR3 extends over 14 amino acids. The DNA for the CDR3 is TGTGCCAGCGCTACCGACGGACAGGCCTACGAGCAGTACTTC. Translating gives CASATDGQAYEQYF.

This clone was recorded only once. The V gene is TRBV13, the J gene TRBJ2-7; D not resolved. Germline V CDR1 and CDR2: PRHDT, FYEKMQ (reference sequence). V gave up 0 bases and J gave up 3 bases, with 6 bases separating them. The length of the CDR3 is 13 residues. The CDR3 region is CASSLGTFYEQYF. The CDR3 nucleotides read TGTGCCAGCAGCTTAGGAACATTCTACGAGCAGTACTTC.